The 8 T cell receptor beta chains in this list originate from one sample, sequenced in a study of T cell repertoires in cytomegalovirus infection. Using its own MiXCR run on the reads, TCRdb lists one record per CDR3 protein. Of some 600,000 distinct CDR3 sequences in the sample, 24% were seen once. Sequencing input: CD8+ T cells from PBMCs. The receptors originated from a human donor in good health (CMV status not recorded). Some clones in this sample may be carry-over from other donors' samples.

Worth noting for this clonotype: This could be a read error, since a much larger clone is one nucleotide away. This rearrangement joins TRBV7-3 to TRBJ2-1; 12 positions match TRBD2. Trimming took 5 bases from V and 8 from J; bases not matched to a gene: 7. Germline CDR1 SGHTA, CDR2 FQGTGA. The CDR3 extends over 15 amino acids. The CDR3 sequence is CASSPSSGGADEQFF. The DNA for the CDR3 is TGTGCCAGCAGCCCTTCTAGCGGGGGGGCAGATGAGCAGTTCTTC.

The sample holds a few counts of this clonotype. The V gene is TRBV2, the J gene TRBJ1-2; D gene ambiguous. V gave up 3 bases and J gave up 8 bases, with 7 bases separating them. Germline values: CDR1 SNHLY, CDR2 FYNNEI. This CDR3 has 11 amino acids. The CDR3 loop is CASSDFAGYTF. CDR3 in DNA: TGTGCCAGCAGTGATTTCGCAGGCTACACCTTC.

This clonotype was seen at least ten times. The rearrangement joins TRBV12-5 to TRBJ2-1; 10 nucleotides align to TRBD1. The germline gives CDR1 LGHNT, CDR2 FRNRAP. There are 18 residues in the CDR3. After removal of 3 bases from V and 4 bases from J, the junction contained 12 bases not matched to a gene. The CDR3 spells CASGFGSPGTGVYNEQFF. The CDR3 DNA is TGTGCTAGTGGTTTCGGTTCCCCCGGGACAGGGGTTTACAATGAGCAGTTCTTC.

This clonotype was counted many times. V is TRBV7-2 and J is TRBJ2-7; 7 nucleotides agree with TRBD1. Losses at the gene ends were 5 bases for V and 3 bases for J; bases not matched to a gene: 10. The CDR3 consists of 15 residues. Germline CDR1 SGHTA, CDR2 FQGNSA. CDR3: CASSVTGQNGYEQYF. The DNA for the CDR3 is TGTGCCAGCAGCGTCACGGGACAGAATGGCTACGAGCAGTACTTC.

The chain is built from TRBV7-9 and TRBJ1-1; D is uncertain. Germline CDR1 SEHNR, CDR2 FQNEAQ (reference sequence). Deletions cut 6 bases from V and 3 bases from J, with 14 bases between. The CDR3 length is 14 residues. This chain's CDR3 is CASRVPTRDTEAFF. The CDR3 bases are TGTGCCAGCAGGGTTCCGACGAGGGACACTGAAGCTTTCTTT.

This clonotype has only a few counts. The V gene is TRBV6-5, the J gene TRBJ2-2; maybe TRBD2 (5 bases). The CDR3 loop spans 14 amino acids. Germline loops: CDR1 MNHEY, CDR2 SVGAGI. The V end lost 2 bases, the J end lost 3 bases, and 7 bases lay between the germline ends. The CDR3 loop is CASSYGSYTGELFF. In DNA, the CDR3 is TGTGCCAGCAGTTACGGGAGTTACACCGGGGAGCTGTTTTTT.

The CDR3 coding sequence is TGTGCCAGCAGCTCGAAAGTAGCGGGGGGGGTACAAGAGACCCAGTACTTC. Translating it yields CASSSKVAGGVQETQYF. The V gene is TRBV11-3, the J gene TRBJ2-5; 11 nucleotides line up with TRBD2. This CDR3 is 17 amino acids long. Germline V gene data show CDR1 as SGHNT and CDR2 as YENEEA. The V segment lost 4 bases and the J segment 2 bases; nucleotides outside the gene matches: 9. The complete variable domain, with remaining parts taken from reference TRBV11-3 and TRBJ2-5, reads EAGVVQSPRYKIIEKKQPVAFWCNPISGHNTLYWYLQNLGQGPELLIRYENEEAVDDSQLPKDRFSAERLKGVDSTLKIQPAELGDSAVYLCASSSKVAGGVQETQYFGPGTRLLVL.

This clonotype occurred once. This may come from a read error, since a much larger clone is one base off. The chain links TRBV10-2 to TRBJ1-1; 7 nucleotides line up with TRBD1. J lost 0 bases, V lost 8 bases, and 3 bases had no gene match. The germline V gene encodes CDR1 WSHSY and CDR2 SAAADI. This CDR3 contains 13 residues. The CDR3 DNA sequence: TGCGCCAGCGTAGGGGGCTTGAACACTGAAGCTTTCTTT. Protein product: CASVGGLNTEAFF.